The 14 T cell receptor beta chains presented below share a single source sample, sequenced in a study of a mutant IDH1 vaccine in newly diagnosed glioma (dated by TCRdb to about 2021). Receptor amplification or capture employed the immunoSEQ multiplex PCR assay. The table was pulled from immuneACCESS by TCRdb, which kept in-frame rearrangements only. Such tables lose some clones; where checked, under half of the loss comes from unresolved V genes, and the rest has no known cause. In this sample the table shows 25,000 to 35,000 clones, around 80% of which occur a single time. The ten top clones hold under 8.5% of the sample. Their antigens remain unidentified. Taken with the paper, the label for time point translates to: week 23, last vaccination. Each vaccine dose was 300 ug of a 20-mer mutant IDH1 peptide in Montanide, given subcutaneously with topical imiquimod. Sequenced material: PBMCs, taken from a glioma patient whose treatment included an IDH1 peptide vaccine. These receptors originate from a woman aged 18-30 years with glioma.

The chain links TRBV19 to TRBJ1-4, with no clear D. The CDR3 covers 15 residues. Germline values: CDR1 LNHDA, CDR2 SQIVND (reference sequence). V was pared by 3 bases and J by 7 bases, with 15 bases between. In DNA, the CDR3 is TGTGCCAGTAGTATCGGCGGGGATTGGGGTGAAAAACTGTTTTTT. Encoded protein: CASSIGGDWGEKLFF.

CDR3 loop: CASSYGTGETQYF. DNA for the CDR3: TGTGCCAGCAGTTACGGGACAGGGGAGACCCAGTACTTC. The rearrangement joins TRBV6-5 to TRBJ2-5; 9 bases are a match to TRBD1. The CDR3 totals 13 residues. Looked up from germline, CDR1 is MNHEY and CDR2 is SVGAGI. The J segment lost 5 bases and the V segment lost 2 bases, leaving 0 bases of the junction unmatched.

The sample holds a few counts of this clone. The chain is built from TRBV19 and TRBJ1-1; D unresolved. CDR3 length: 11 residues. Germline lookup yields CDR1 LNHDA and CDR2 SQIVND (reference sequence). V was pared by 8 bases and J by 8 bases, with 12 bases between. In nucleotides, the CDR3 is TGTGCCAGTTGGAATGGGCTAGAAGCTTTCTTT. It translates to CASWNGLEAFF.

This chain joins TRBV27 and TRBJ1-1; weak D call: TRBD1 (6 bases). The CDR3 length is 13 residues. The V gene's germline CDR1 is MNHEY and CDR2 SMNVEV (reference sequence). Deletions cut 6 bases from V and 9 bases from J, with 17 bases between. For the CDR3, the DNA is TGTGCCAGCAGAGGGACATTAGGAGGTCAAGCTTTCTTT. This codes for CASRGTLGGQAFF.

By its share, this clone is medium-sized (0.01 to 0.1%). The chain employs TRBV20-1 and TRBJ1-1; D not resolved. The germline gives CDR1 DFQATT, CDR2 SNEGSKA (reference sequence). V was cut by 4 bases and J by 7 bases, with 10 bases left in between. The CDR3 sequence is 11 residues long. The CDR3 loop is CSAKVDGEAFF. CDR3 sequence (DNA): TGCAGTGCTAAGGTGGACGGTGAAGCTTTCTTT.

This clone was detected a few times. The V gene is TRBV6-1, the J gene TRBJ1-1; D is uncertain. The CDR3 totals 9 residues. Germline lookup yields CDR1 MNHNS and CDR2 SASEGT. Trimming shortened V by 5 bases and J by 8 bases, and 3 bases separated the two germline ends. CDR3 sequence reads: CASSREAFF. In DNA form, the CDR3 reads TGTGCCAGCAGTCGAGAAGCTTTCTTT.

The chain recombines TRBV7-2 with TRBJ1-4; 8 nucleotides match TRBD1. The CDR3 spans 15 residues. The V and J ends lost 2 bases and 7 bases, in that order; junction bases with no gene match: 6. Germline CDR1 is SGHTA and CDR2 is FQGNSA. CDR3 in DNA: TGTGCCAGCAGCTTACCTGGACAGGGTAGTGAAAAACTGTTTTTT. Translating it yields CASSLPGQGSEKLFF.

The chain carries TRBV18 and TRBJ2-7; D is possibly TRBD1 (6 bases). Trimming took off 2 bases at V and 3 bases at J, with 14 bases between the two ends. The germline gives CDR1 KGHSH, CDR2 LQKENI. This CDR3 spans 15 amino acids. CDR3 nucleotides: TGTGCCAGCTCACCAGGTAACAGGGAATTCTACGAGCAGTACTTC. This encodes CASSPGNREFYEQYF.

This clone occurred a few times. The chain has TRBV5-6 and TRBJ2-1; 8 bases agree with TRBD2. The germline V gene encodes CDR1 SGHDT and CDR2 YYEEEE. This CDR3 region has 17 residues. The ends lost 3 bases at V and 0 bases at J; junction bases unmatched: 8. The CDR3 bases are TGTGCCAGCAGCTCCTTTAGCGGGGAAGCCTCCTACAATGAGCAGTTCTTC. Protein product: CASSSFSGEASYNEQFF.

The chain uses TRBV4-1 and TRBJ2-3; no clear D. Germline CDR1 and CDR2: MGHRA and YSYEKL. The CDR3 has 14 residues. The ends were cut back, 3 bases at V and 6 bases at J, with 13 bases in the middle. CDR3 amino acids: CASSQEYIRDTQYF. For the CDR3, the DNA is TGCGCCAGCAGCCAGGAATACATCCGTGATACGCAGTATTTT.

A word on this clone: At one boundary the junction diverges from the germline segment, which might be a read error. CDR3 in amino acids: CASREYNEQFF. In DNA, the CDR3 is TGCGCCAGCAGAGAGTACAATGAGCAGTTCTTC. The chain couples TRBV10-2 to TRBJ2-1; D uncertain. Germline V gene sequence: CDR1 WSHSY, CDR2 SAAADI. The CDR3 consists of 11 residues.

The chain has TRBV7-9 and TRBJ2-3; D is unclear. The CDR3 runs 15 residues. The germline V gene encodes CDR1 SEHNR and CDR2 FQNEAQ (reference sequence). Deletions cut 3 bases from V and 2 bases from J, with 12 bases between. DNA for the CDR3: TGTGCCAGCAGCTTCGTGCTCGGCGCCACAGATACGCAGTATTTT. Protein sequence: CASSFVLGATDTQYF.

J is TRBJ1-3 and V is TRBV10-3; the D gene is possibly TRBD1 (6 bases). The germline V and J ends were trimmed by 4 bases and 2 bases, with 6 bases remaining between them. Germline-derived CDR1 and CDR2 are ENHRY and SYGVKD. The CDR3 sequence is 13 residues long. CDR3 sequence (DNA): TGTGCCATCAGTGCAGGGGCTGGAAACACCATATATTTT. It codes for CAISAGAGNTIYF.

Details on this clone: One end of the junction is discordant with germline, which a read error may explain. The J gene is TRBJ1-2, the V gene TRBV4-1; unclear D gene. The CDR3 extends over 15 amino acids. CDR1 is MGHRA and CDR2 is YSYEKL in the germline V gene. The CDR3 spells CASNQSGTTNYGYTF. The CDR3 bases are TGCGCCAGCAACCAATCGGGCACAACTAACTATGGCTACACCTTC.